The present T cell receptor beta chain was sequenced within a study of cytomegalovirus exposure and HLA in healthy donors. This CDR3 region has 15 residues. Germline lookup yields CDR1 ENHRY and CDR2 SYGVKD. V trimming: 6 bases; J trimming: 0 bases; junction bases outside the gene matches: 4. PCR involved 60 Vbeta and 13 Jbeta primers. TCRdb's copy holds only in-frame clones and misses some; the assay was immunoSEQ multiplex PCR. The table lists about 120,000 clones, roughly three fifths of them singletons. The chain carries TRBV10-3 and TRBJ1-1, with 10 bases fitting TRBD1. The sequenced sample consisted of PBMCs. The receptor was isolated from a woman in her 40s in good health and CMV-seropositive. The CDR3 DNA reads as TGTGCCATCAGGGGGGGACAGGGGATGAACACTGAAGCTTTCTTT. Translating gives CAIRGGQGMNTEAFF.